This T cell receptor (beta chain) was captured by sequencing in a study of T cells in Graves' hyperthyroidism and ophthalmopathy. Investigators excluded patients with uncontrolled infection, other autoimmune disease, pregnancy or lactation. Used for diagnoses were clinical symptoms, serum thyroxine and TRAb, thyroid ultrasound and orbital computed tomography. Study results and caveats: A model of 13 V-J pairs discriminated ophthalmopathy from stable hyperthyroidism. With a median lead of roughly 6.2 months before onset, the model predicted ophthalmopathy.

The CDR3 has 17 amino acids. V was trimmed by 4 bases and J by 3 bases, leaving 21 bases between them. From germline, CDR1 is SGHAT and CDR2 FQDESV (reference sequence). It was RNA transcripts that yielded the amplified TCR beta CDR3 regions. A first-round RT-PCR of the TCR CDR3 used the HTBI primer set. TCRdb processed the multiplex PCR reads anew with MiXCR; each CDR3 protein has one entry. The table records roughly 500,000 distinct CDR3 sequences, roughly 45% of them present only once. Details on this clonotype: The antigen remains unidentified.

This chain uses TRBV11-1 with TRBJ1-1, with D tentatively TRBD1 (6 bases). The sequenced sample was peripheral blood or thyroid tissue (not recorded which). The source of this sequence is an adult woman with Graves' disease, either hyperthyroidism or ophthalmopathy (not recorded which). The CDR3 reads CASSSLPLGRGDTEAFF. The CDR3 DNA sequence: TGTGCCAGCAGCTCGTTGCCATTGGGTAGGGGGGACACTGAAGCTTTCTTT. The full variable domain, in which reference TRBV11-1 and TRBJ1-1 provide the parts outside the CDR3, is EAEVAQSPRYKITEKSQAVAFWCDPISGHATLYWYRQILGQGPELLVQFQDESVVDDSQLPKDRFSAERLKGVDSTLKIQPAELGDSAMYLCASSSLPLGRGDTEAFFGQGTRLTVV.